Described below is a single T cell receptor (beta chain) sequence and its context. Its antigen target is currently unknown. Qualities for individual bases were not recorded, and no much larger clone is one base off. The record originates from a study of PD-1 and CTLA-4 blockade in melanoma (dated by TCRdb to the early 2020s). In terms of the full investigation: In patients with melanoma, the study measured the effects of PD-1 blockade versus CTLA-4 blockade on the melanoma-reactive CD8 T cell response.

The library was prepared using the immunoSEQ multiplex PCR assay. Imported from immuneACCESS, the table was reduced by TCRdb to in-frame sequences with V and J called. These copies leave out some clones; in studies compared against another copy, an unresolved V gene accounts for under half, and the cause of the remainder is not known. This sample comprises over 25,000 clones, around 90% of them detected only once. Jointly, the top ten make up roughly 8% of the sample. For this chain, trimming is 3 bases at the V end and 5 bases at the J end, and the number of junction bases without a gene match is 3. CDR1 and CDR2 (SEHNR, FQNEAQ) derive from the germline V gene (reference sequence). Measured from the cysteine to the phenylalanine, the CDR3 is 14 residues long. The entry retains the CDR3 DNA only, 42 bases that are in frame from base 1.

Source: CD8+ T cells from peripheral blood, taken before anti-PD-1 treatment. This sequence was found in a human donor with melanoma. Here the chain combines TRBV7-9 and TRBJ2-3, with 9 junctional bases fitting TRBD2. The CDR3 reads CASSLAGGRDTQYF. In nucleotide form, the sequence is TGTGCCAGCAGCTTGGCGGGGGGGCGAGATACGCAGTATTTT.